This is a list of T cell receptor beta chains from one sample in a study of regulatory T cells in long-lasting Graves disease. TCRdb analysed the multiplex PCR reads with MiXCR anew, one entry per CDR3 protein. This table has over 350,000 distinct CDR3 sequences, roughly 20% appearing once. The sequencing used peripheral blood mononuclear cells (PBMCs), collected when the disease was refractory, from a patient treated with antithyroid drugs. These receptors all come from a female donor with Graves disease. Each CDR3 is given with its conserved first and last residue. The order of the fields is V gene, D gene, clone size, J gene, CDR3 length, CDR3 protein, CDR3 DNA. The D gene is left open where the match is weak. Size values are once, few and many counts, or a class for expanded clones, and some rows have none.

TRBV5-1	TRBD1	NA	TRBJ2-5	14	CASSAGQGSETQYF	TGCGCCAGCAGCGCCGGACAGGGGTCAGAGACCCAGTACTTC
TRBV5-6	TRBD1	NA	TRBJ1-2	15	CASSRRDRTNYGYTF	TGTGCCAGCAGCAGACGGGACAGAACCAACTATGGCTACACCTTC
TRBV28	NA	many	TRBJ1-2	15	CASSLYSGTFYGYTF	TGTGCCAGCAGTTTATACTCCGGGACATTTTATGGCTACACCTTC
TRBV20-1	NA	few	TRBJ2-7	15	CSASPIGRGNYEQYF	TGCAGTGCTAGTCCAATCGGTAGGGGGAACTACGAGCAGTACTTC
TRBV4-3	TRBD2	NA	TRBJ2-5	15	CASSQSSGRVGTQYF	TGCGCCAGCAGCCAATCTAGCGGGAGGGTTGGGACCCAGTACTTC
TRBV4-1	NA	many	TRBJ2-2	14	CASSQVANTGELFF	TGCGCCAGCAGCCAAGTCGCGAACACCGGGGAGCTGTTTTTT
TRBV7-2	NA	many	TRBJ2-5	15	CASSQYRDSRETQYF	TGTGCCAGCAGCCAATACAGGGATTCACGGGAGACCCAGTACTTC
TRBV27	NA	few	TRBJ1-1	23	CASSLILPAGAAQNRVSNTEAFF	TGTGCCAGCAGTTTAATCCTCCCCGCGGGGGCGGCCCAAAACAGGGTGTCGAACACTGAAGCTTTCTTT
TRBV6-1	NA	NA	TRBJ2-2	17	CASNLNRPSVGTGELFF	TGTGCCAGCAACCTAAACAGACCGTCGGTGGGGACCGGGGAGCTGTTTTTT
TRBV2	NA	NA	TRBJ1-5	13	CASSPGANQLQHF	TGTGCCAGCAGTCCAGGAGCCAATCAGCTCCAGCATTTT
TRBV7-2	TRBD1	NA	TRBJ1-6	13	CASSRTGLGPLHF	TGTGCCAGCAGCCGGACAGGGTTAGGACCCCTCCACTTT
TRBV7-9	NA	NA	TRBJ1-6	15	CASSPGDSSNSPLHF	TGTGCCAGCAGCCCCGGTGATAGCAGCAATTCACCCCTCCACTTT
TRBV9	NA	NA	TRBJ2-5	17	CASSVDPPSGSRETQYF	TGTGCCAGCAGCGTAGATCCTCCTTCAGGGTCGCGGGAGACCCAGTACTTC
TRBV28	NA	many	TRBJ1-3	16	CASSFPGPGPGNTIYF	TGTGCCAGCAGTTTCCCAGGTCCAGGGCCTGGAAACACCATATATTTT
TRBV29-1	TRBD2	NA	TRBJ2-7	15	CSVELQGLPTYEQYF	TGCAGCGTTGAACTGCAGGGACTACCTACCTACGAGCAGTACTTC
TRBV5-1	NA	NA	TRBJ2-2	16	CASSLVGQSNTGELFF	TGCGCCAGCAGCTTGGTAGGACAGTCGAACACCGGGGAGCTGTTTTTT
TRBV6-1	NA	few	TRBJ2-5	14	CASGGGLRKETQYF	TGTGCCAGCGGAGGGGGACTGCGGAAAGAGACCCAGTACTTC
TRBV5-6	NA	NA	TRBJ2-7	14	CASSQGFGQTEQYF	TGTGCCAGCAGCCAGGGCTTTGGTCAGACCGAGCAGTACTTC
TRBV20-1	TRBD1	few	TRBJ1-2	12	CSARTGGHGYTF	TGCAGTGCTCGTACAGGGGGCCATGGCTACACCTTC
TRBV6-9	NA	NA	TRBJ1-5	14	CASSSLRPSTPQHF	TGTGCCAGCAGTTCCTTACGGCCCAGTACGCCCCAGCATTTT
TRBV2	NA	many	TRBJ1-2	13	CASTGQGTDGYTF	TGTGCCAGCACCGGGCAGGGAACGGATGGCTACACCTTC
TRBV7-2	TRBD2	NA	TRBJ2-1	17	CASSLGWGTSGLDEQFF	TGTGCCAGCAGCTTAGGGTGGGGGACTAGCGGGCTCGATGAGCAGTTCTTC
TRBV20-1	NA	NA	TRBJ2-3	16	CSARGSRGSSTDTQYF	TGCAGTGCTAGGGGTAGTCGGGGATCTAGCACAGATACGCAGTATTTT
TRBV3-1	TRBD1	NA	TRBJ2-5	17	CASSHQRRGQPDGTQYF	TGTGCCAGCAGCCATCAACGCCGGGGACAGCCCGATGGGACCCAGTACTTC
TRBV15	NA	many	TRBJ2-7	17	CATSRDLASLGADEQYF	TGTGCCACCAGCAGAGATTTAGCCTCATTGGGGGCAGACGAGCAGTACTTC
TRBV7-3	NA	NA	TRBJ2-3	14	CASSLGGNADTQYF	TGTGCCAGCAGCTTAGGCGGGAACGCAGATACGCAGTATTTT
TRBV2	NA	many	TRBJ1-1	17	CASSEDRVRIEDTEAFF	TGTGCCAGCAGTGAAGACAGGGTGAGGATAGAAGACACTGAAGCTTTCTTT
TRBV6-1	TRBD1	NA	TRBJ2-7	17	CASSPGQGQPFLYEQYF	TGTGCCAGCAGCCCGGGACAGGGGCAGCCATTCCTCTACGAGCAGTACTTC
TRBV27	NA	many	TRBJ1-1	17	CASSLHPGRALNTEAFF	TGTGCCAGCAGTTTACACCCCGGGAGGGCCCTGAACACTGAAGCTTTCTTT
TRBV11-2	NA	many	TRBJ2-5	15	CASSPEQGFQETQYF	TGTGCCAGCAGCCCCGAACAGGGATTCCAAGAGACCCAGTACTTC
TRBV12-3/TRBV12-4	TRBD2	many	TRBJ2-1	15	CASSLTSGGNNEQFF	TGTGCCAGCAGTCTCACTAGCGGGGGGAACAATGAGCAGTTCTTC
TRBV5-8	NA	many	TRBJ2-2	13	CASSPWNTGELFF	TGTGCCAGCAGCCCCTGGAACACCGGGGAGCTGTTTTTT
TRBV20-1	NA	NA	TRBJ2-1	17	CSARNPSIADSYNEQFF	TGCAGTGCTAGAAACCCCTCAATAGCGGACTCCTACAATGAGCAGTTCTTC
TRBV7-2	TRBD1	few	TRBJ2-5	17	CASSLNAGRGRRETQYF	TGTGCCAGCAGCTTAAACGCAGGAAGGGGGCGCAGAGAGACCCAGTACTTC
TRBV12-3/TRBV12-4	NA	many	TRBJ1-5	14	CASSFLGRNQPQHF	TGTGCCAGCAGTTTTTTGGGGCGAAATCAGCCCCAGCATTTT
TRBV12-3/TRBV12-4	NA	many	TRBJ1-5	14	CASSLGRDNQPQHF	TGTGCCAGCAGTTTAGGTAGGGACAATCAGCCCCAGCATTTT
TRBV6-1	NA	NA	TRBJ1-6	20	CASSEILGGGRSSYNSPLHF	TGTGCCAGCAGTGAAATTCTCGGCGGAGGGAGGAGCTCCTATAATTCACCCCTCCACTTT
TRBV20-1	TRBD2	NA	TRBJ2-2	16	CSASPPSGRASGELFF	TGCAGTGCTAGTCCCCCTAGCGGGAGGGCCTCCGGGGAGCTGTTTTTT
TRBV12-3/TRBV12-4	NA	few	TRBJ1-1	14	CASTVPGLNTEAFF	TGTGCCAGCACTGTCCCGGGGCTGAACACTGAAGCTTTCTTT
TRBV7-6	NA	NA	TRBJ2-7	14	CASTLRQGGDEQYF	TGTGCCAGCACCCTTCGGCAGGGAGGCGACGAGCAGTACTTC
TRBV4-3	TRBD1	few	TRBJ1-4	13	CASSPRDSEKLFF	TGCGCCAGCAGCCCTCGGGACAGTGAAAAACTGTTTTTT
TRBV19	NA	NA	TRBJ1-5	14	CASSDQGGNQPQHF	TGTGCCAGTAGTGACCAGGGAGGCAATCAGCCCCAGCATTTT
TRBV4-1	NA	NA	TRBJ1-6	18	CASSQDWGRVGNNSPLHF	TGCGCCAGCAGCCAAGACTGGGGCAGGGTTGGGAACAATTCACCCCTCCACTTT
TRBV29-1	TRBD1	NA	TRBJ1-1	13	CSATTGRSTEAFF	TGCAGCGCGACGACAGGGAGGAGTACTGAAGCTTTCTTT
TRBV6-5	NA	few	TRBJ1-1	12	CASSFLLAEAFF	TGTGCCAGCAGTTTCCTGCTGGCTGAAGCTTTCTTT
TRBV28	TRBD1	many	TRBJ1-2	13	CASTRTGGDGYTF	TGTGCCAGCACCCGGACAGGGGGGGATGGCTACACCTTC
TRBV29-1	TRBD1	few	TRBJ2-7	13	CSVRQGGSYEQYF	TGCAGCGTTAGACAGGGTGGCTCCTACGAGCAGTACTTC
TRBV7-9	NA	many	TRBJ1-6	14	CASSSGGGGSPLHF	TGTGCCAGCAGCTCCGGTGGGGGAGGATCACCCCTCCACTTT
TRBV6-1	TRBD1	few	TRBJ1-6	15	CASSPGTVNNSPLHF	TGTGCCAGCAGCCCGGGGACAGTCAACAATTCACCCCTCCACTTT